Reported below is one T cell receptor (beta chain). The record originates from a study of blood T cell repertoires in COVID-19. Per the authors' pipeline: Reference gene primer amplification gave estimated nucleated cell counts. TCRdb's copy holds only in-frame clones and misses some; the assay was immunoSEQ multiplex PCR. The V and J calls and the clone size are those of that table, but D and trimming were determined from the DNA. The table includes around 200,000 clones, around nine tenths detected once. The sequence derives from a woman younger than 30 who had recovered from COVID-19. The sample was peripheral blood.

In DNA, the CDR3 is TGTGCCAGCAGCTCCCAGGGGGACTCCCGTCCGTATTTT. Translation: CASSSQGDSRPYF. The chain combines TRBV5-5 with TRBJ2-3, with a weak D call TRBD1 (7 bases). This CDR3 has 13 residues. CDR1 is SGHKS, CDR2 YYEKEE, per germline (reference sequence). V gave up 3 bases and J gave up 14 bases, with 19 bases separating them.